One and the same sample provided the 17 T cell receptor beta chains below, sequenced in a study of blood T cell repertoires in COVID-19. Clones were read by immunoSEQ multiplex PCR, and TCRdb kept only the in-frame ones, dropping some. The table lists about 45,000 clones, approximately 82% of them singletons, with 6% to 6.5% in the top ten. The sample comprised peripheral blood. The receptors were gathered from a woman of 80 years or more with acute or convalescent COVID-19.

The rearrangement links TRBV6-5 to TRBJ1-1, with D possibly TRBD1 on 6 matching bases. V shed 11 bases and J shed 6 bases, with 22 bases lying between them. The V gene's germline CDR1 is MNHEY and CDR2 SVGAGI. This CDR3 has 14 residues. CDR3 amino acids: CASRIYGGAPEAFF. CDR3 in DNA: TGTGCCTCCCGTATATATGGGGGCGCCCCTGAAGCTTTCTTT.

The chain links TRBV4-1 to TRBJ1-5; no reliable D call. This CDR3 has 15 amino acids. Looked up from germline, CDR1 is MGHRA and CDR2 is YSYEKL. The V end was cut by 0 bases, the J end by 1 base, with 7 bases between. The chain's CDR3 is CASSQERLSNQPQHF. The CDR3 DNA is TGCGCCAGCAGCCAAGAACGGTTAAGCAATCAGCCCCAGCATTTT.

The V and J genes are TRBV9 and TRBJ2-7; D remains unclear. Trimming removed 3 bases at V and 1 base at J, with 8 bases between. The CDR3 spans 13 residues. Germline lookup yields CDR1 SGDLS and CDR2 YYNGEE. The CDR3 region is CASSATGSYEQYF. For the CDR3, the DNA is TGTGCCAGCAGCGCCACCGGGTCCTACGAGCAGTACTTC.

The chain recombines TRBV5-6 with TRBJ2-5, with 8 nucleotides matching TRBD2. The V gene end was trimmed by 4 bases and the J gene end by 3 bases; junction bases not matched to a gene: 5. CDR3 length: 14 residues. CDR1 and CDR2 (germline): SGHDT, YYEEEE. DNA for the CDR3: TGTGCCAGCAGCCGTAGCGGGGTCGAAGAGACCCAGTACTTC. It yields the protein CASSRSGVEETQYF.

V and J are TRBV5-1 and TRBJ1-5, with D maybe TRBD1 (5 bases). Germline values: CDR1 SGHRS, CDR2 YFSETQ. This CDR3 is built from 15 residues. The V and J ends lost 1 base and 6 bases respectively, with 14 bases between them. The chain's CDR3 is CASSLFGAESQPQHF. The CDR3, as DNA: TGCGCCAGCAGCTTGTTTGGGGCAGAAAGTCAGCCCCAGCATTTT.

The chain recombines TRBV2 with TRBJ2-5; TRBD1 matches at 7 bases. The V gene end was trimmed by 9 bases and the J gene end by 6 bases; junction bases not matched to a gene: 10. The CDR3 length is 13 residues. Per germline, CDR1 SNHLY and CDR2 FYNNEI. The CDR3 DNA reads TGTGCCAGTAGACAGGGAGCGATGAAGACCCAGTACTTC. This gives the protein CASRQGAMKTQYF.

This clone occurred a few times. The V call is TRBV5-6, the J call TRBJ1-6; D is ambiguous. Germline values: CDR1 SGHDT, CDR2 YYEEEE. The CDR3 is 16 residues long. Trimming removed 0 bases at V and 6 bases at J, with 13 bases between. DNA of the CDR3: TGTGCCAGCAGCTTGGATCAAGTGAGCCGTAATTCACCCCTCCACTTT. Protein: CASSLDQVSRNSPLHF.

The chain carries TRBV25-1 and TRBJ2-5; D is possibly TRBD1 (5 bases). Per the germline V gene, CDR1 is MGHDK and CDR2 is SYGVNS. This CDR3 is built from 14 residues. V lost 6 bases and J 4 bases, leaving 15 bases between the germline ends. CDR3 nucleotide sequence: TGTGCCAGCAGAGACTTCAGGGTAGGAGAGACCCAGTACTTC. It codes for CASRDFRVGETQYF.

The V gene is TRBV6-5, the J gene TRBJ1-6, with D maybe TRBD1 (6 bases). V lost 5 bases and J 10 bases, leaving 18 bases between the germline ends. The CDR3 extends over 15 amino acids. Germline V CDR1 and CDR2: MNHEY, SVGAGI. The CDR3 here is CASSPRTAYGSPLHF. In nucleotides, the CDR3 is TGTGCCAGCAGTCCGCGGACAGCGTACGGATCACCCCTCCACTTT.

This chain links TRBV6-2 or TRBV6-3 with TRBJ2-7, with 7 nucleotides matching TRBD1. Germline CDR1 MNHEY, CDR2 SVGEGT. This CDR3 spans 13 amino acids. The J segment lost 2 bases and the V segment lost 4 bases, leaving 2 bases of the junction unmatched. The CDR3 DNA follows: TGTGCCAGCAGTTTACAGGGGACCTACGAGCAGTACTTC. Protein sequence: CASSLQGTYEQYF.

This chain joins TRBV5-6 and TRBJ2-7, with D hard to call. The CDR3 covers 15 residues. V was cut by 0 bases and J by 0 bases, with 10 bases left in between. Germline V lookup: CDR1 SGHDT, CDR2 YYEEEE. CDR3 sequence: CASSLGRSSSYEQYF. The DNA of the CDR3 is TGTGCCAGCAGCTTGGGGCGGTCGAGCTCCTACGAGCAGTACTTC.

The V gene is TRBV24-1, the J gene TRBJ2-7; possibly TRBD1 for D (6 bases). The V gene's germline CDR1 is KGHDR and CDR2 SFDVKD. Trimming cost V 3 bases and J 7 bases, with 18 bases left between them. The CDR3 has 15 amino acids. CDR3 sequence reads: CATSDHRDMSGEQYF. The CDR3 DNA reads TGTGCCACCAGTGATCACCGGGACATGTCTGGGGAGCAGTACTTC.

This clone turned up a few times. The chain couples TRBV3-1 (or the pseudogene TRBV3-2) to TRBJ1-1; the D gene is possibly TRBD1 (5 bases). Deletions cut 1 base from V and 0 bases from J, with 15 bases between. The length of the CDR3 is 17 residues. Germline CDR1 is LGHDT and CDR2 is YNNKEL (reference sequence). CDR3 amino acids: CASSQVYMGGMNTEAFF. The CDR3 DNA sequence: TGTGCCAGCAGCCAAGTCTACATGGGGGGAATGAACACTGAAGCTTTCTTT.

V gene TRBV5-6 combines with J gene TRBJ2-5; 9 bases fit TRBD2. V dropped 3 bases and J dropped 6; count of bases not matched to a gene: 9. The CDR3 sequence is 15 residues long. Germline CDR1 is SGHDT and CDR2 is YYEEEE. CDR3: CASSWSGGPGKTQYF. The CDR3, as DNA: TGTGCCAGCAGCTGGAGCGGGGGGCCAGGGAAGACCCAGTACTTC.

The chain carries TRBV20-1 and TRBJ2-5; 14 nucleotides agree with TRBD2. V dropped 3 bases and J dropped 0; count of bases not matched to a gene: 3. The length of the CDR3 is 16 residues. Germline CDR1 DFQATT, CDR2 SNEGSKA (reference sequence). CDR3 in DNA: TGCAGTGCTAGTTCGGGACTAGCGGGGGACCAAGAGACCCAGTACTTC. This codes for CSASSGLAGDQETQYF.

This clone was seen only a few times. CDR3 sequence (DNA): TGTGCCAGCAGCTTGGGGGCCAGAAACTATGGCTACACCTTC. This sequence encodes CASSLGARNYGYTF. V and J are TRBV5-4 and TRBJ1-2; D is ambiguous. CDR3 length: 14 amino acids. CDR1 SGHNT and CDR2 YYREEE come from the germline V gene (reference sequence). Trimming removed 0 bases at V and 2 bases at J, with 8 bases between.

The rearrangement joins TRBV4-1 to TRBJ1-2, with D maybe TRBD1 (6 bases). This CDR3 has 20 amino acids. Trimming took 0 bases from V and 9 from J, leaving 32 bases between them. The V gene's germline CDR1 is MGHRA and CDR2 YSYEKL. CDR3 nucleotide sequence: TGCGCCAGCAGCCAAGAAGAGTCGCGTACAGGGCTATTTCTGGGGACGCGCTACACCTTC. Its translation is CASSQEESRTGLFLGTRYTF.